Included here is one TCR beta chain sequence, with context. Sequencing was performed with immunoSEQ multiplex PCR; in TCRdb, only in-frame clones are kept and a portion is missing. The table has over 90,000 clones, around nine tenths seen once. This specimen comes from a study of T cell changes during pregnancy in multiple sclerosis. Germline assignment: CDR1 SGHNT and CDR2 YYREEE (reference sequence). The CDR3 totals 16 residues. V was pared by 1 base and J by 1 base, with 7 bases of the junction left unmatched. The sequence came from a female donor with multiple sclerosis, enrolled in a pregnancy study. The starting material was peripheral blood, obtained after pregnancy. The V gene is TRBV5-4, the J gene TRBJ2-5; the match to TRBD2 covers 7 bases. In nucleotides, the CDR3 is TGTGCCAGCAGCTTGCCCAGGACGGGGGGCCAAGAGACCCAGTACTTC. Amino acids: CASSLPRTGGQETQYF. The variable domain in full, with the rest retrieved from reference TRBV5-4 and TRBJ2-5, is ETGVTQSPTHLIKTRGQQVTLRCSSQSGHNTVSWYQQALGQGPQFIFQYYREEENGRGNFPPRFSGLQFPNYSSELNVNALELDDSALYLCASSLPRTGGQETQYFGPGTRLLVL.